One sample yielded the 20 T cell receptor beta chains listed below, sequenced in a study of blood T cells in healthy people across ages. A second PCR, run for roughly 6 to 11 cycles, used a sample-barcoded 5' primer plus a J-beta primer mix. Via MiXCR, TCRdb re-called the 5' RACE reads, giving one row per CDR3 protein. The sample yields around 650,000 distinct CDR3 sequences, about 34% seen once. The sequencing sample was made of blood. These receptors were taken from a woman of 80 years or more in good health.

This clonotype was counted many times. CDR3 coding DNA: TGCAGTGCCGATGGACAGGGGAGTCGGGATGAGCAGTTCTTC. As protein: CSADGQGSRDEQFF. This chain links TRBV20-1 with TRBJ2-1; 9 nucleotides line up with TRBD1. With V trimmed by 6 bases and J by 8 bases, 11 bases remained unmatched. The CDR3 runs 14 residues. Germline CDR1 and CDR2: DFQATT and SNEGSKA (reference sequence).

The rearrangement uses TRBV10-2 and TRBJ2-3; the match to TRBD2 covers 9 bases. This CDR3 contains 14 residues. Looked up from germline, CDR1 is WSHSY and CDR2 is SAAADI. V gave up 11 bases and J gave up 4 bases; unmatched junction bases: 10. CDR3 bases: TGCGCCGTCAGAGGGACTAGCATGTCAGATACGCAGTATTTT. Its protein is CAVRGTSMSDTQYF.

In this sample, this clonotype turned up many times. This sequence joins TRBV10-3 and TRBJ2-7, with 8 positions matching TRBD1. The CDR3 contains 14 residues. Per germline, CDR1 ENHRY and CDR2 SYGVKD. With V trimmed by 6 bases and J by 5 bases, 9 bases remained unmatched. The CDR3 region has the DNA TGTGCCATCAGGAACGGACAGGGATTAGACGAGCAGTACTTC. Translation: CAIRNGQGLDEQYF.

At least ten counts were recorded for this clonotype. The rearrangement links TRBV6-5 to TRBJ2-6; D might be TRBD1 or TRBD2, each matching 5 bases. Germline V gene sequence: CDR1 MNHEY, CDR2 SVGAGI. The CDR3 is 17 residues long. With 0 bases removed from V and 2 bases from J, the gap between germline ends came to 11 bases. CDR3 residues: CASSYSSGRAGANVLTF. CDR3 coding DNA: TGTGCCAGCAGTTACTCCTCAGGGCGGGCTGGGGCCAACGTCCTGACTTTC.

At least ten counts were recorded for this clonotype. For the CDR3, the DNA is TGTGCCAGCAGTTATTCGCGACTAGCGGGGATCACAGATACGCAGTATTTT. This translates into CASSYSRLAGITDTQYF. The genes are TRBV6-5 and TRBJ2-3; 11 bases map to TRBD2. CDR1 is MNHEY and CDR2 is SVGAGI in the germline V gene. The V gene end was trimmed by 3 bases and the J gene end by 2 bases; junction bases not matched to a gene: 7. There are 17 residues in the CDR3.

There are many counts of this clonotype. This chain links TRBV7-2 with TRBJ2-5, with 8 positions matching TRBD1. CDR1 is SGHTA and CDR2 is FQGNSA in the germline V gene. The CDR3 runs 15 residues. The J segment lost 2 bases and the V segment lost 1 base, leaving 3 bases of the junction unmatched. The CDR3 reads CASSLGDRRQETQYF. In nucleotides, the CDR3 is TGTGCCAGCAGCTTAGGGGACAGGCGGCAAGAGACCCAGTACTTC.

The gene calls are TRBV29-1 and TRBJ1-2, with D maybe TRBD1 (6 bases). The CDR3 extends over 13 amino acids. Germline lookup yields CDR1 SQVTM and CDR2 ANQGSEA. Trimming shortened V by 5 bases and J by 7 bases, and 17 bases separated the two germline ends. The CDR3 is CSVPRGGLSGYTF. In DNA form, the CDR3 reads TGCAGCGTTCCTCGAGGGGGATTAAGTGGCTACACCTTC.

Only a few counts were recorded for this clonotype. The V gene is TRBV6-6, the J gene TRBJ1-4; D may be TRBD1 (5 bases). The germline V gene encodes CDR1 MNHNY and CDR2 SVGAGI (reference sequence). The CDR3 is 14 amino acids. Trimming took 6 bases from V and 0 from J, leaving 8 bases between them. This chain's CDR3 is CASRARATNEKLFF. CDR3 sequence (DNA): TGTGCCAGCAGGGCCAGGGCAACTAATGAAAAACTGTTTTTT.

V gene TRBV7-3 combines with J gene TRBJ2-2; D gene unclear. The CDR3 has 15 amino acids. Deletions cut 6 bases from V and 0 bases from J, with 11 bases between. Germline CDR1 reads SGHTA; CDR2 reads FQGTGA. CDR3 nucleotides: TGTGCCAGCAGGAAGGACCTCCCGAACACCGGGGAGCTGTTTTTT. Translated, it gives CASRKDLPNTGELFF.

For this clonotype: A read error may account for a junction end that differs from germline. The chain combines TRBV20-1 with TRBJ2-6; D call uncertain. Germline V gene data show CDR1 as DFQATT and CDR2 as SNEGSKA (reference sequence). The CDR3 loop spans 14 amino acids. The CDR3, as DNA: TGCAGTGCTTTGATCCCCGCTGGAGCCAACGTCCTGACTTTC. It codes for CSALIPAGANVLTF.

The chain employs TRBV7-2 and TRBJ2-1, with D perhaps TRBD1 (6 bases). There are 15 residues in the CDR3. From germline, CDR1 is SGHTA and CDR2 FQGNSA. The germline V and J ends were trimmed by 1 base and 9 bases, with 16 bases remaining between them. CDR3 coding DNA: TGTGCCAGCAGCTTAGTTTCAGGGGCTGTTGTTGAGCAGTTCTTC. It codes for CASSLVSGAVVEQFF.

Of note for this clonotype: It may be a read error: a sequence one base away is much more abundant. The chain uses TRBV5-1 and TRBJ2-5; D is perhaps TRBD2 (5 bases). V was trimmed by 0 bases and J by 11 bases, leaving 20 bases between them. Germline-derived CDR1 and CDR2 are SGHRS and YFSETQ. This CDR3 contains 15 residues. DNA of the CDR3: TGCGCCAGCAGCTTGGTCCGGACCGGGATCAATGAGCAGTACTTC. This translates into CASSLVRTGINEQYF.

Concerning this clonotype itself: A much larger clone differs by one base, so this may be a read error. The J gene is TRBJ2-1, the V gene TRBV20-1; 10 positions match TRBD2. From germline, CDR1 is DFQATT and CDR2 SNEGSKA (reference sequence). The CDR3 contains 12 residues. For the CDR3, the DNA is TGCAGGGCTGGAGCGGGGGGGCCTGAGCAGTTCTTC. Translated, it gives CRAGAGGPEQFF.

This clonotype was picked up many times. J is TRBJ2-7 and V is TRBV20-1, with a tentative D call TRBD2 (6 bases). The CDR3 is made up of 14 amino acids. The V gene's germline CDR1 is DFQATT and CDR2 SNEGSKA (reference sequence). The V and J ends lost 5 bases and 2 bases respectively, with 16 bases between them. The CDR3 DNA reads as TGCAGTGCTGGCGGGCTAGCGACCCCCTACGAGCAGTACTTC. Translating gives CSAGGLATPYEQYF.

Only a few counts were recorded for this clonotype. V usage is TRBV20-1 and J usage is TRBJ1-1, with D possibly being TRBD1 (6 bases). Germline V gives CDR1 DFQATT, CDR2 SNEGSKA (reference sequence). The ends were cut back, 3 bases at V and 2 bases at J, with 13 bases in the middle. The CDR3 spans 14 residues. CDR3 in amino acids: CSASADSANTEAFF. The CDR3 DNA sequence: TGCAGTGCTAGCGCGGACAGTGCTAACACTGAAGCTTTCTTT.

This clonotype occurred many times. The chain couples TRBV5-1 to TRBJ2-3, with D hard to call. V lost 1 base and J lost 2, with 5 bases in between. CDR1 is SGHRS, CDR2 YFSETQ, per germline. The CDR3 is 13 amino acids. Written as DNA, the CDR3 is TGCGCCAGCAGCTTGCAGGTCACAGATACGCAGTATTTT. This codes for CASSLQVTDTQYF.

This clonotype was recorded many times. The chain joins TRBV7-8 to TRBJ2-6; perhaps D is TRBD1 or TRBD2 (5 bases each). The V and J ends lost 4 bases and 0 bases respectively, with 13 bases between them. This CDR3 is built from 17 residues. From germline, CDR1 is SGHVS and CDR2 FQNEAQ. The CDR3 sequence is CASSSPGTYSGANVLTF. The CDR3 DNA sequence: TGTGCCAGCAGCTCCCCAGGGACCTACTCTGGGGCCAACGTCCTGACTTTC.

This clonotype was detected ten times or more. The J gene is TRBJ2-5, the V gene TRBV6-2 or TRBV6-3; 8 bases align to TRBD2. Germline V CDR1 and CDR2: MNHEY, SVGEGT. The CDR3 contains 15 residues. The junction had 4 bases not matched to a gene; V was cut back by 2 bases and J by 2 bases. CDR3 coding DNA: TGTGCCAGCAGTTACGGCGGGGGGCGTCAAGAGACCCAGTACTTC. As protein: CASSYGGGRQETQYF.

This clonotype was counted a single time. A much more abundant neighbour one base away suggests this may be a read error. The V and J genes are TRBV29-1 and TRBJ2-2; D not certain. Germline-derived CDR1 and CDR2 are SQVTM and ANQGSEA. The CDR3 has 13 amino acids. CDR3 DNA: TGCAGCATTGATCAGGCAAACACCGGGGAGCTGTTTTTT. This translates into CSIDQANTGELFF.

This clonotype was counted at least ten times. This rearrangement joins TRBV7-9 to TRBJ2-1, with a tentative D call TRBD1 (6 bases). CDR1 is SEHNR, CDR2 FQNEAQ, per germline (reference sequence). The CDR3 covers 13 residues. Trimming removed 2 bases at V and 8 bases at J, with 10 bases between. Written as DNA, the CDR3 is TGTGCCAGCAGCTTACCAGGGGCTCATGAGCAGTTCTTC. It specifies CASSLPGAHEQFF.